Described below is a single T cell receptor (beta chain) sequence and its context. This entry comes from a study of cytomegalovirus exposure and HLA in healthy donors. With 60 Vbeta and 13 Jbeta primers, the PCR was carried out. The method was immunoSEQ multiplex PCR; TCRdb's version includes in-frame clones alone and lacks a portion of them. The sample records some 180,000 clones, roughly 75% being singletons. Sequencing input: PBMCs. This sequence originates from a woman in her 30s in good health and CMV-seronegative.

The DNA for the CDR3 is TGTGCCAGCAGTGAAACAGGGAATCATGGCTACACCTTC. It specifies CASSETGNHGYTF. J is TRBJ1-2 and V is TRBV2, with TRBD1 as a possible D gene (6 bases). Trimming pared 2 bases from V and 6 bases from J, leaving 10 bases between. The CDR3 totals 13 residues. Germline assignment: CDR1 SNHLY and CDR2 FYNNEI.